A single sample gave rise to the 8 T cell receptor beta chains below, sequenced in a study of response to subunit inactivated influenza vaccine. Via MiXCR, TCRdb re-called the RT-PCR reads, giving one row per CDR3 protein. The repertoire holds approximately 500,000 distinct CDR3 sequences, with approximately 12% as singletons. The specimen was PBMCs from blood, collected roughly 46 days after vaccination. All receptors come from a man over 45 who received an inactivated influenza vaccine.

The chain carries TRBV5-1 and TRBJ2-5, with D possibly matching TRBD1 (5 bases). V lost 7 bases and J 5 bases, leaving 6 bases between the germline ends. The CDR3 has 10 residues. The germline V gene encodes CDR1 SGHRS and CDR2 YFSETQ. CDR3 loop: CASQGETQYF. DNA of the CDR3: TGCGCCAGCCAGGGTGAGACCCAGTACTTC.

The chain employs TRBV6-5 and TRBJ2-1, with 10 bases fitting TRBD2. Germline CDR1 MNHEY, CDR2 SVGAGI. The CDR3 runs 16 residues. Germline trimming cut 2 bases from V and 7 bases from J; bases unmatched to any gene: 8. Written as DNA, the CDR3 is TGTGCCAGCAGTTACCTAGCGGGAGTAGAAAAGAATGAGCAGTTCTTC. As protein: CASSYLAGVEKNEQFF.

The chain has TRBV20-1 and TRBJ1-5; 11 nucleotides line up with TRBD1. With 3 bases clipped from V and 6 bases from J, the junction kept 10 bases outside the gene matches. CDR3 length: 16 amino acids. In germline, CDR1 is DFQATT, CDR2 SNEGSKA (reference sequence). The CDR3, as DNA: TGCAGTGCTAGCGCGACCGGGACAGGGGGTCGTCAGCCCCAGCATTTT. It encodes CSASATGTGGRQPQHF.

The chain joins TRBV7-9 to TRBJ2-4; D ambiguous. CDR1 is SEHNR and CDR2 is FQNEAQ in the germline V gene (reference sequence). V was trimmed by 1 base and J by 6 bases, leaving 10 bases between them. The CDR3 is 14 amino acids. The CDR3 nucleotides are TGTGCCAGCAGCTTAGGGCTGGCGCTAAACATTCAGTACTTC. It yields the protein CASSLGLALNIQYF.

The chain carries TRBV9 and TRBJ2-1, with 12 bases lining up with TRBD2. The junction had 4 bases not matched to a gene; V was cut back by 4 bases and J by 8 bases. CDR3 size: 14 residues. CDR1 SGDLS and CDR2 YYNGEE come from the germline V gene. CDR3 region: CASSTSSGGDEQFF. The DNA for the CDR3 is TGTGCCAGCAGCACCTCTAGCGGGGGGGATGAGCAGTTCTTC.

The gene calls are TRBV4-3 and TRBJ2-3; the match to TRBD2 covers 8 bases. V shed 1 base, J shed 2 bases, and the junction held 11 bases outside the gene matches. Germline CDR1 reads LGHNA; CDR2 reads YSLEER. This CDR3 contains 18 residues. CDR3 region: CASSQGLNSGAYTDTQYF. CDR3 nucleotides: TGCGCCAGCAGCCAAGGGCTGAATAGCGGGGCCTACACAGATACGCAGTATTTT.

The CDR3 coding sequence is TGCAGCGCCAGCTCAGGGGCCCGTAGTGAAAAACTGTTTTTT. Its translation is CSASSGARSEKLFF. The genes are TRBV20-1 and TRBJ1-4; possibly TRBD1 for D (6 bases). The CDR3 totals 14 residues. Germline V gene sequence: CDR1 DFQATT, CDR2 SNEGSKA (reference sequence).

The J gene is TRBJ1-2, the V gene TRBV7-8; 9 bases align to TRBD1. Looked up from germline, CDR1 is SGHVS and CDR2 is FQNEAQ. The length of the CDR3 is 18 residues. The V segment lost 0 bases and the J segment 4 bases; nucleotides outside the gene matches: 12. CDR3 region: CASSLAFGGTGRSYGYTF. CDR3 sequence (DNA): TGTGCCAGCAGCTTAGCTTTTGGTGGGACAGGGAGGAGCTATGGCTACACCTTC.